The 31 T cell receptor beta chains given below trace back to one sample, sequenced in a study of PD-1 and CTLA-4 blockade in melanoma. Repertoires were generated with immunoSEQ multiplex PCR, while TCRdb's copy carries only in-frame clones and drops some. The sample yields 15,000 to 20,000 clones, 73% seen once. The starting material was CD8+ T cells from peripheral blood, obtained before anti-PD-1 treatment. The source of these receptors is a human donor with melanoma.

This chain joins TRBV5-1 and TRBJ2-7, with 8 nucleotides matching TRBD1. The CDR3 totals 16 residues. Germline V lookup: CDR1 SGHRS, CDR2 YFSETQ. The V segment lost 2 bases and the J segment 4 bases; nucleotides outside the gene matches: 11. CDR3 DNA sequence: TGCGCCAGCAGCTTACGACAGGGGATCTCTCTTTACGAGCAGTACTTC. This sequence encodes CASSLRQGISLYEQYF.

This chain uses TRBV4-2 with TRBJ2-2; D might be TRBD1 or TRBD2, each matching 5 bases. The V and J ends lost 4 bases and 6 bases respectively, with 9 bases between them. The CDR3 runs 13 residues. CDR1 and CDR2 (germline): LGHNA, YNFKEQ. This chain's CDR3 is CASSPPGPGELFF. For the CDR3, the DNA is TGTGCCAGCAGCCCTCCGGGGCCCGGGGAGCTGTTTTTT.

Only a few counts were recorded for this clone. The chain uses TRBV15 and TRBJ2-1; possibly TRBD2 for D (6 bases). Trimming shortened V by 5 bases and J by 7 bases, and 15 bases separated the two germline ends. The V gene's germline CDR1 is LNHNV and CDR2 YYDKDF (reference sequence). The CDR3 runs 14 residues. CDR3 sequence (DNA): TGTGCCACCAGCGGAGGGCGGATGGAGAATGAGCAGTTCTTC. Translating gives CATSGGRMENEQFF.

V gene TRBV7-9 combines with J gene TRBJ2-6; 9 nucleotides align to TRBD1. Losses at the gene ends were 5 bases for V and 0 bases for J; bases not matched to a gene: 8. This CDR3 is 18 amino acids long. The germline V gene encodes CDR1 SEHNR and CDR2 FQNEAQ (reference sequence). DNA for the CDR3: TGTGCCAGCAGCGCCCGGGACAGGGTCGGCTCTGGGGCCAACGTCCTGACTTTC. Translated, it gives CASSARDRVGSGANVLTF.

This clone was detected only a few times. V usage is TRBV19 and J usage is TRBJ1-2; TRBD1 aligns across 7 bases. V lost 5 bases, J lost 4 bases, and 16 bases stayed unmatched. The germline CDR1 and CDR2 sequences are LNHDA and SQIVND (reference sequence). The CDR3 contains 17 residues. The CDR3 nucleotides read TGTGCCAGTAGTTTCCTCTTTTTTCAACAGGGGTCCTATGGCTACACCTTC. This translates into CASSFLFFQQGSYGYTF.

This clone was seen a handful of times. The rearrangement uses TRBV5-6 and TRBJ2-2; no definite D call. V was pared by 0 bases and J by 8 bases, with 5 bases between. Germline loops: CDR1 SGHDT, CDR2 YYEEEE. This CDR3 region has 12 residues. The CDR3 DNA is TGTGCCAGCAGCTTGGCCTGGGGGGAGCTGTTTTTT. It encodes CASSLAWGELFF.

The rearrangement links TRBV19 to TRBJ2-3, with 7 bases identical to TRBD2. Germline V lookup: CDR1 LNHDA, CDR2 SQIVND (reference sequence). The V and J ends lost 3 bases and 0 bases, in that order; junction bases with no gene match: 6. The CDR3 totals 16 residues. Here the CDR3 reads CASSIGRESSTDTQYF. CDR3 nucleotide sequence: TGTGCCAGTAGTATCGGGCGGGAGTCGAGCACAGATACGCAGTATTTT.

The genes are TRBV5-6 and TRBJ1-1; D ambiguous. The CDR3 extends over 13 amino acids. V dropped 0 bases and J dropped 2 bases, with 5 bases sitting between them. Germline CDR1 SGHDT, CDR2 YYEEEE. In nucleotides, the CDR3 is TGTGCCAGCAGCTTGGCCGTAAACACTGAAGCTTTCTTT. Translating it yields CASSLAVNTEAFF.

The V call is TRBV7-8, the J call TRBJ2-5, with no clear D. Germline V gene sequence: CDR1 SGHVS, CDR2 FQNEAQ. This CDR3 is 14 amino acids long. Deletions cut 2 bases from V and 2 bases from J, with 9 bases between. In DNA, the CDR3 is TGTGCCAGCAGCTTATTTGAGCTTCAAGAGACCCAGTACTTC. It encodes CASSLFELQETQYF.

V usage is TRBV9 and J usage is TRBJ1-6, with D possibly TRBD1 on 5 matching bases. In germline, CDR1 is SGDLS, CDR2 YYNGEE. There are 19 residues in the CDR3. Trimming pared 2 bases from V and 5 bases from J, leaving 23 bases between. CDR3 amino acids: CASSVEHIPDSCNNSPLHF. CDR3 nucleotide sequence: TGTGCCAGCAGCGTGGAACACATTCCTGACAGCTGTAATAATTCACCCCTCCACTTT.

This clone was recorded a few times. This rearrangement joins TRBV6-5 to TRBJ2-7; 7 nucleotides align to TRBD1. The germline V gene encodes CDR1 MNHEY and CDR2 SVGAGI. CDR3 length: 14 amino acids. V gave up 6 bases and J gave up 3 bases; unmatched junction bases: 8. The CDR3 region is CASRRRQGFYEQYF. The CDR3 bases are TGTGCCAGCAGGCGCCGACAGGGTTTCTACGAGCAGTACTTC.

J is TRBJ2-7 and V is TRBV5-5; possibly TRBD2 for D (5 bases). Germline V gene data show CDR1 as SGHKS and CDR2 as YYEKEE (reference sequence). V lost 2 bases and J 0 bases, leaving 6 bases between the germline ends. The CDR3 spans 13 residues. The CDR3 nucleotides read TGTGCCAGCAGCTTTGAGGGCTCCTACGAGCAGTACTTC. This gives the protein CASSFEGSYEQYF.

This clone is labeled as medium-sized. The V and J genes are TRBV2 and TRBJ1-6; D may be TRBD1 (5 bases). The CDR3 has 15 amino acids. The V and J ends lost 3 bases and 8 bases respectively, with 14 bases between them. The germline gives CDR1 SNHLY, CDR2 FYNNEI. DNA of the CDR3: TGTGCCAGCAGTGAGCGTCCTGGGGGATATTCACCCCTCCACTTT. Amino acid sequence: CASSERPGGYSPLHF.

This clone was seen a few times. The chain recombines TRBV7-9 with TRBJ1-2; 8 bases align to TRBD1. Trimming removed 3 bases from V and 3 bases from J; junction bases left unmatched: 6. The CDR3 is 15 residues long. In germline, CDR1 is SEHNR, CDR2 FQNEAQ (reference sequence). DNA for the CDR3: TGTGCCAGCAGCTTGACAGGGGCCGGCGACTATGGCTACACCTTC. Translated: CASSLTGAGDYGYTF.

The chain recombines TRBV28 with TRBJ1-2; unclear D gene. V was clipped by 3 bases and J by 8 bases, with 16 bases between them. CDR3 size: 14 residues. CDR1 and CDR2 (germline): MDHEN, SYDVKM. In nucleotides, the CDR3 is TGTGCCAGCAGTTTCCCTCGGGAGGCAGAAGGCTACACCTTC. Translated, it gives CASSFPREAEGYTF.

V usage is TRBV6-5 and J usage is TRBJ2-7, with a possible D match to TRBD2 (5 bases). The CDR3 sequence is 14 residues long. The germline V gene has CDR1 MNHEY and CDR2 SVGAGI. The V gene lost 6 bases and the J gene lost 3 bases, with 15 bases spanning the gap. CDR3 sequence reads: CASSRELTNYEQYF. In nucleotides, the CDR3 is TGTGCCAGCAGCCGGGAACTTACGAACTACGAGCAGTACTTC.

The rearrangement links TRBV7-9 to TRBJ2-2; D call uncertain. CDR1 is SEHNR, CDR2 FQNEAQ, per germline (reference sequence). V shed 5 bases and J shed 6 bases, with 13 bases lying between them. The CDR3 covers 14 residues. CDR3 sequence reads: CASSAVLIPGELFF. CDR3 coding DNA: TGTGCCAGCAGCGCCGTACTGATCCCCGGGGAGCTGTTTTTT.

The rearrangement joins TRBV27 to TRBJ2-3; TRBD2 agrees at 7 bases. Germline V gives CDR1 MNHEY, CDR2 SMNVEV (reference sequence). Trimming removed 3 bases from V and 1 base from J; junction bases left unmatched: 7. The CDR3 consists of 16 residues. Here the CDR3 reads CASSLARAGGTDTQYF. As DNA, the CDR3 is TGTGCCAGCAGTTTGGCCCGTGCGGGGGGCACAGATACGCAGTATTTT.

This clone came up a few times. The chain carries TRBV9 and TRBJ1-2, with D hard to call. Trimming left V 3 bases short and J 8 bases short, with 20 bases between. The CDR3 has 15 residues. Germline lookup yields CDR1 SGDLS and CDR2 YYNGEE. The CDR3: CASSAPRKGEGGYTF. CDR3 DNA: TGTGCCAGCAGCGCTCCCCGGAAGGGCGAAGGGGGCTACACCTTC.

The rearrangement links TRBV2 to TRBJ2-5; TRBD2 matches 11 bases. V dropped 2 bases and J dropped 4; count of bases not matched to a gene: 3. CDR3 length equals 15 residues. Germline assignment: CDR1 SNHLY and CDR2 FYNNEI. In DNA form, the CDR3 reads TGTGCCAGCAGTGAATCGCTAGCGGGAGGAGAGACCCAGTACTTC. Residues: CASSESLAGGETQYF.

As DNA, the CDR3 is TGTGCCAGCAGCCTCCAGCTGGCCTACAATGAGCAGTTCTTC. This codes for CASSLQLAYNEQFF. The chain uses TRBV7-9 and TRBJ2-1, with D hard to call. Germline CDR1 and CDR2: SEHNR and FQNEAQ (reference sequence). The CDR3 totals 14 residues. V lost 5 bases to trimming and J lost 2 bases, with 10 bases between them. Supplemented by reference TRBV7-9 and TRBJ2-1, the full variable domain reads DTGVSQNPRHKITKRGQNVTFRCDPISEHNRLYWYRQTLGQGPEFLTYFQNEAQLEKSRLLSDRFSAERPKGSFSTLEIQRTEQGDSAMYLCASSLQLAYNEQFFGPGTRLTVL.

The chain joins TRBV19 to TRBJ1-5; TRBD1 is a possible D gene (6 bases). The CDR3 runs to 13 residues. V lost 3 bases, J lost 6 bases, and 9 bases lay in between. Germline CDR1 and CDR2: LNHDA and SQIVND (reference sequence). This chain's CDR3 is CASSIQGIQPQHF. The CDR3 DNA reads TGTGCCAGTAGTATTCAGGGGATTCAGCCCCAGCATTTT.

This clone was observed a few times. J is TRBJ2-1 and V is TRBV6-5; D not resolved. Trimming pared 0 bases from V and 6 bases from J, leaving 6 bases between. The germline gives CDR1 MNHEY, CDR2 SVGAGI. The CDR3 sequence is 13 residues long. The CDR3: CASSYSIGNEQFF. CDR3 nucleotides: TGTGCCAGCAGTTACTCGATAGGCAATGAGCAGTTCTTC.

This chain's CDR3 is CASSPWGGTGYEQYF. For the CDR3, the DNA is TGTGCCAGCAGCCCCTGGGGAGGGACGGGCTACGAGCAGTACTTC. The chain employs TRBV27 and TRBJ2-7, with 7 bases lining up with TRBD2. V gave up 6 bases and J gave up 3 bases; unmatched junction bases: 11. The CDR3 extends over 15 amino acids. Looked up from germline, CDR1 is MNHEY and CDR2 is SMNVEV (reference sequence).

This clone was recorded once. The CDR3 loop is CSVPSGESYEQYF. CDR3 DNA: TGCAGCGTTCCAAGCGGGGAGTCCTACGAGCAGTACTTC. The chain employs TRBV29-1 and TRBJ2-7, with 7 bases lining up with TRBD2. The CDR3 extends over 13 amino acids. Germline V CDR1 and CDR2: SQVTM, ANQGSEA. V shed 5 bases, J shed 1 base, and the junction held 5 bases outside the gene matches.

V and J are TRBV20-1 and TRBJ2-1; no clear D. This CDR3 region has 12 residues. Germline lookup yields CDR1 DFQATT and CDR2 SNEGSKA (reference sequence). Trimming removed 3 bases from V and 5 bases from J, with 8 bases in between. In DNA, the CDR3 is TGCAGTGCTAGTGTGTTAGACAATGAGCAGTTCTTC. Amino acids: CSASVLDNEQFF.

This clone was seen just once. The chain links TRBV13 to TRBJ2-3, with 8 bases aligning to TRBD2. Germline V gives CDR1 PRHDT, CDR2 FYEKMQ (reference sequence). The V and J ends lost 3 bases and 0 bases, in that order; junction bases with no gene match: 5. The CDR3 runs 16 residues. The CDR3 loop is CASSFNPSGSTDTQYF. The DNA for the CDR3 is TGTGCCAGCAGCTTTAACCCTAGCGGGAGCACAGATACGCAGTATTTT.

The chain links TRBV28 to TRBJ1-1, with D perhaps matching TRBD1 (6 bases). Germline V gene lookup returns CDR1 MDHEN and CDR2 SYDVKM. V was cut by 6 bases and J by 5 bases, with 16 bases left in between. The CDR3 is 14 amino acids. The CDR3 spells CASRKGGFGTEAFF. In DNA, the CDR3 is TGTGCCAGCAGGAAAGGGGGATTTGGAACTGAAGCTTTCTTT.

The chain is built from TRBV5-1 and TRBJ2-2; 7 bases match TRBD1. This CDR3 is 15 amino acids long. J lost 3 bases, V lost 4 bases, and 6 bases had no gene match. Germline CDR1 reads SGHRS; CDR2 reads YFSETQ. The CDR3 DNA reads TGCGCCAGCAGCCCCCGGGACAGTCACACCGGGGAGCTGTTTTTT. Protein product: CASSPRDSHTGELFF. Looking up the rest from reference TRBV5-1 and TRBJ2-2 gives the full variable domain: KAGVTQTPRYLIKTRGQQVTLSCSPISGHRSVSWYQQTPGQGLQFLFEYFSETQRNKGNFPGRFSGRQFSNSRSEMNVSTLELGDSALYLCASSPRDSHTGELFFGEGSRLTVL.

This clone was observed once. The J gene is TRBJ1-4, the V gene TRBV19, with a possible D match to TRBD1 (6 bases). The CDR3 is made up of 20 amino acids. Deletions cut 4 bases from V and 8 bases from J, with 32 bases between. CDR1 is LNHDA and CDR2 is SQIVND in the germline V gene (reference sequence). DNA for the CDR3: TGTGCCAGTAGTACCCCACAAGGGGGTCGCATTGACCTGGTTGTAGAAAAACTGTTTTTT. This gives the protein CASSTPQGGRIDLVVEKLFF.

A few counts support this clone. The chain combines TRBV29-1 with TRBJ1-5, with D hard to call. The CDR3 consists of 13 residues. V was trimmed by 6 bases and J by 3 bases, leaving 12 bases between them. Per the germline V gene, CDR1 is SQVTM and CDR2 is ANQGSEA. The DNA for the CDR3 is TGCAGCGTGAGGGAAGGGTACAATCAGCCCCAGCATTTT. It translates to CSVREGYNQPQHF.